This entry lists 26 T cell receptor beta chains sequenced from one sample in a study of neurological immune-mediated disorders. Time point indicated: longitudinal time-point 1 (baseline). One entry per CDR3 protein, called by TCRdb with MiXCR from the 5' RACE reads. The repertoire holds some 77,000 distinct CDR3 sequences, with roughly an eighth as singletons. Sequencing used PBMCs. These receptors came from a female donor with HTLV-1-associated myelopathy (HAM/TSP).

This clonotype was recorded many times. The chain combines TRBV28 with TRBJ2-7; D is possibly TRBD1 or TRBD2 (5 bases each). The ends were cut back, 1 base at V and 2 bases at J, with 18 bases in the middle. From germline, CDR1 is MDHEN and CDR2 SYDVKM. CDR3 length: 17 amino acids. The CDR3 here is CASSLLPGQGLPYEQYF. DNA of the CDR3: TGTGCCAGCAGTTTATTGCCGGGGCAGGGCCTCCCCTACGAGCAGTACTTC.

This clonotype was detected many times. J is TRBJ2-1 and V is TRBV6-6, with a possible D match to TRBD1 (5 bases). The V gene's germline CDR1 is MNHNY and CDR2 SVGAGI (reference sequence). There are 17 residues in the CDR3. V lost 10 bases and J 2 bases, leaving 24 bases between the germline ends. This chain's CDR3 is CATIPRAASSTYNEQFF. DNA for the CDR3: TGTGCCACCATCCCCAGGGCAGCAAGTAGCACCTACAATGAGCAGTTCTTC.

Many counts were recorded for this clonotype. The chain is built from TRBV5-1 and TRBJ2-7; 8 bases line up with TRBD1. The CDR3 length is 14 residues. The trim removed 4 bases at V and 3 bases at J, leaving 6 bases unmatched. Germline CDR1 is SGHRS and CDR2 is YFSETQ. The CDR3 loop is CASSQGQGLYEQYF. The CDR3 DNA follows: TGCGCCAGCAGCCAAGGACAGGGCCTCTACGAGCAGTACTTC.

This clonotype was seen repeatedly, ten times or more. The chain is built from TRBV5-1 and TRBJ2-6, with 8 bases identical to TRBD1. Germline values: CDR1 SGHRS, CDR2 YFSETQ. V was pared by 6 bases and J by 4 bases, with 9 bases of the junction left unmatched. The CDR3 runs to 16 residues. Here the CDR3 DNA reads TGCGCCAGCACCCCGGACAGGGCGGCGGGGGCCAACGTCCTGACTTTC. This codes for CASTPDRAAGANVLTF.

This clonotype was counted many times. The chain carries TRBV27 and TRBJ2-7, with 7 bases that match TRBD1. The CDR3 loop spans 15 amino acids. J gave up 2 bases and V 6 bases, and 10 bases lay outside the gene matches. CDR1 and CDR2 from the germline V gene are MNHEY and SMNVEV (reference sequence). CDR3 sequence: CASRRLGQPPYEQYF. CDR3 bases: TGTGCCAGCAGAAGGTTGGGACAGCCCCCCTACGAGCAGTACTTC.

In this sample, this clonotype is medium-sized (0.01 to 0.1%). This chain uses TRBV29-1 with TRBJ1-3, with D uncertain. CDR1 and CDR2 (germline): SQVTM, ANQGSEA. V lost 3 bases to trimming and J lost 0 bases, with 6 bases between them. The CDR3 sequence is 13 residues long. This CDR3 reads CSVESNSGNTIYF. The CDR3 region has the DNA TGCAGCGTTGAGAGTAACTCTGGAAACACCATATATTTT.

This clonotype was counted many times. CDR3 sequence reads: CASSLGHPQETQYF. As DNA, the CDR3 is TGCGCCAGCAGCTTGGGACACCCCCAAGAGACCCAGTACTTC. V and J are TRBV5-1 and TRBJ2-5; D not certain. V lost 0 bases, J lost 1 base, and 7 bases lay in between. The CDR3 spans 14 residues. CDR1 SGHRS and CDR2 YFSETQ come from the germline V gene.

In this sample, this clonotype turned up many times. V is TRBV20-1 and J is TRBJ2-3; TRBD2 matches at 8 bases. The length of the CDR3 is 14 residues. Germline CDR1 reads DFQATT; CDR2 reads SNEGSKA (reference sequence). The V gene end was trimmed by 3 bases and the J gene end by 2 bases; junction bases not matched to a gene: 4. The CDR3 DNA reads TGCAGTGCTAGGCTAGCGGGTAACACAGATACGCAGTATTTT. This gives the protein CSARLAGNTDTQYF.

In this sample, this clonotype turned up many times. V and J are TRBV6-5 and TRBJ2-7; possibly TRBD2 for D (5 bases). There are 13 residues in the CDR3. CDR1 MNHEY and CDR2 SVGAGI come from the germline V gene. V was trimmed by 4 bases and J by 6 bases, leaving 13 bases between them. The DNA of the CDR3 is TGTGCCAGCAGTTCCCCCGGCGGGCGCGAGCAGTACTTC. Protein sequence: CASSSPGGREQYF.

The table lists this clonotype with many counts. The chain combines TRBV20-1 with TRBJ1-6, with a possible D match to TRBD1 (5 bases). CDR1 and CDR2 from the germline V gene are DFQATT and SNEGSKA (reference sequence). This CDR3 contains 16 residues. Trimming cost V 6 bases and J 7 bases, with 22 bases left between them. The CDR3 region has the DNA TGCAGTGCCAGACTAGACGGGGGAAGGGAAAATTCACCCCTCCACTTT. Protein product: CSARLDGGRENSPLHF.

This clonotype was seen repeatedly, ten times or more. V usage is TRBV10-2 and J usage is TRBJ2-2, with D unresolved. V was shortened by 5 bases and J by 6 bases, with 7 bases between the two germline ends. The CDR3 is 12 residues long. Per germline, CDR1 WSHSY and CDR2 SAAADI. The CDR3 is CASSNRAGELFF. As DNA, the CDR3 is TGCGCCAGCAGTAACCGGGCCGGGGAGCTGTTTTTT.

Concerning this clonotype itself: A clone one base away is much larger, so this may be a read error. The V gene is TRBV28, the J gene TRBJ1-1; D is unresolved. The CDR3 spans 12 residues. Germline CDR1 reads MDHEN; CDR2 reads SYDVKM. CDR3 amino acids: CAISLEFTEAFF. CDR3 nucleotide sequence: TGTGCCATCAGTTTGGAGTTCACTGAAGCTTTCTTT.

In this sample, this clonotype turned up many times. The V call is TRBV18, the J call TRBJ2-1, with 7 bases aligning to TRBD1. This CDR3 region has 15 residues. From germline, CDR1 is KGHSH and CDR2 LQKENI. V lost 3 bases and J lost 6; bases outside the gene matches: 8. The CDR3 bases are TGTGCCAGCTCACCGACCGGGACAGATTTCAATGAGCAGTTCTTC. Its translation is CASSPTGTDFNEQFF.

This clonotype has ten or more counts. This sequence joins TRBV5-1 and TRBJ2-7; possibly TRBD1 or TRBD2 for D (5 bases each). Germline V gene sequence: CDR1 SGHRS, CDR2 YFSETQ. Trimming removed 0 bases at V and 6 bases at J, with 16 bases between. The CDR3 is 15 residues long. The CDR3 protein is CASSLAGAGVSEQYF. DNA of the CDR3: TGCGCCAGCAGCTTGGCCGGGGCCGGAGTCTCCGAGCAGTACTTC.

Turning to this clonotype: This could be a read error, since a much larger clone is one nucleotide away. The chain links TRBV6-5 to TRBJ1-6; 7 bases are a match to TRBD1. The CDR3 loop spans 14 amino acids. V trimming: 7 bases; J trimming: 9 bases; junction bases outside the gene matches: 9. Germline V gene sequence: CDR1 MNHEY, CDR2 SVGAGI. The CDR3 loop reads CASNRDRVGSPLHF. The CDR3 DNA sequence: TGTGCCAGCAATAGAGACAGGGTGGGTTCACCCCTCCACTTT.

The sample holds many counts of this clonotype. J is TRBJ2-3 and V is TRBV5-1; 9 bases match TRBD1. Germline CDR1 and CDR2: SGHRS and YFSETQ. This CDR3 comprises 12 residues. With V trimmed by 7 bases and J by 6 bases, 3 bases remained unmatched. In DNA, the CDR3 is TGCGCCAGCCGGACAGGGGTGGATACGCAGTATTTT. Encoded protein: CASRTGVDTQYF. Supplemented by reference TRBV5-1 and TRBJ2-3, the full variable domain reads KAGVTQTPRYLIKTRGQQVTLSCSPISGHRSVSWYQQTPGQGLQFLFEYFSETQRNKGNFPGRFSGRQFSNSRSEMNVSTLELGDSALYLCASRTGVDTQYFGPGTRLTVL.

This clonotype has ten or more counts. The genes are TRBV9 and TRBJ2-1; D is unclear. Deletions cut 1 base from V and 0 bases from J, with 8 bases between. Germline-derived CDR1 and CDR2 are SGDLS and YYNGEE. The CDR3 totals 15 residues. CDR3 DNA: TGTGCCAGCAGCGTATTCGGCAACTCCTACAATGAGCAGTTCTTC. Residues: CASSVFGNSYNEQFF.

This clonotype was picked up many times. This chain uses TRBV2 with TRBJ1-5; D unresolved. Germline lookup yields CDR1 SNHLY and CDR2 FYNNEI. Trimming took 8 bases from V and 0 from J, leaving 11 bases between them. CDR3 length equals 14 residues. DNA for the CDR3: TGTGCCAGCCGAGGGCCCGATAGCAATCAGCCCCAGCATTTT. It yields the protein CASRGPDSNQPQHF.

This clonotype was recorded a few times. The chain joins TRBV9 to TRBJ1-3; D might be TRBD1 (5 bases). This CDR3 has 16 residues. V was shortened by 3 bases and J by 0 bases, with 13 bases between the two germline ends. CDR1 and CDR2 from the germline V gene are SGDLS and YYNGEE. As DNA, the CDR3 is TGTGCCAGCAGCGCCCGGGACGTAAACTCTGGAAACACCATATATTTT. Amino acid sequence: CASSARDVNSGNTIYF.

This clonotype was detected many times. This sequence joins TRBV27 and TRBJ2-5; tentatively, D is TRBD1 (5 bases). Germline CDR1 is MNHEY and CDR2 is SMNVEV (reference sequence). This CDR3 has 15 amino acids. V shed 1 base and J shed 2 bases, with 11 bases lying between them. CDR3 region: CASSLWAGNQETQYF. CDR3 nucleotide sequence: TGTGCCAGCAGTTTATGGGCAGGGAATCAAGAGACCCAGTACTTC.

V gene TRBV7-8 combines with J gene TRBJ2-5; 7 nucleotides align to TRBD1. The CDR3 is made up of 15 amino acids. Germline CDR1 is SGHVS and CDR2 is FQNEAQ. Germline trimming cut 5 bases from V and 2 bases from J; bases unmatched to any gene: 8. CDR3 amino acids: CASSQYRGLQETQYF. CDR3 sequence (DNA): TGTGCCAGCAGCCAATACAGGGGTCTGCAAGAGACCCAGTACTTC.

The chain couples TRBV28 to TRBJ1-2, with 8 positions matching TRBD1. Per germline, CDR1 MDHEN and CDR2 SYDVKM. The V and J ends lost 1 base and 8 bases, in that order; junction bases with no gene match: 6. The CDR3 has 14 residues. Here the CDR3 DNA reads TGTGCCAGCAGTTTATATCAGGGGGCCTACGGCTACACCTTC. Its protein is CASSLYQGAYGYTF.

This clonotype was seen ten or more times. This chain links TRBV3-1 with TRBJ1-6, with 7 positions matching TRBD1. CDR1 and CDR2 (germline): LGHDT, YNNKEL (reference sequence). V shed 4 bases, J shed 7 bases, and the junction held 7 bases outside the gene matches. CDR3 length equals 15 residues. The chain's CDR3 is CASSPRGLGNSPLHF. The CDR3 DNA reads TGTGCCAGCAGCCCTAGGGGGCTGGGGAATTCACCCCTCCACTTT.

This clonotype has a count of ten or more. This chain links TRBV9 with TRBJ2-1, with 7 bases matching TRBD2. The CDR3 runs to 16 residues. V shed 0 bases and J 2 bases; nucleotides not matched to a gene: 5. Germline V lookup: CDR1 SGDLS, CDR2 YYNGEE. The CDR3 here is CASSVGIGGTYNEQFF. The CDR3 DNA reads as TGTGCCAGCAGCGTAGGAATCGGGGGGACCTACAATGAGCAGTTCTTC. The full variable domain, its missing parts supplied by reference TRBV9 and TRBJ2-1, is DSGVTQTPKHLITATGQRVTLRCSPRSGDLSVYWYQQSLDQGLQFLIQYYNGEERAKGNILERFSAQQFPDLHSELNLSSLELGDSALYFCASSVGIGGTYNEQFFGPGTRLTVL.

The rearrangement links TRBV10-3 to TRBJ2-3; 12 bases fit TRBD2. Germline lookup yields CDR1 ENHRY and CDR2 SYGVKD. V lost 10 bases, J lost 4 bases, and 9 bases stayed unmatched. The CDR3 runs 15 residues. This chain's CDR3 is CATSSGGDGADTQYF. CDR3 nucleotide sequence: TGTGCCACCTCTAGCGGGGGGGACGGGGCAGATACGCAGTATTTT.

DNA for the CDR3: TGCGCCAGCAGCTTGGGACAGAGAGCAGATACGCAGTATTTT. Its protein is CASSLGQRADTQYF. The chain carries TRBV5-1 and TRBJ2-3; TRBD1 might be the D (5 bases). Trimming took off 0 bases at V and 4 bases at J, with 9 bases between the two ends. CDR3 length: 14 residues. From germline, CDR1 is SGHRS and CDR2 YFSETQ.